The 3 T cell receptor beta chains below come from one sample, sequenced in a study of T cells in localized non-small cell lung cancer. Some clones are missing from TCRdb's copy, which holds only in-frame ones; the method was immunoSEQ multiplex PCR. This table holds more than 30,000 clones, approximately 85% found once. Sequenced material: peripheral blood mononuclear cells, taken before any cancer treatment. The receptors were gathered from a woman between 35 and 75 years old with stage III lung adenocarcinoma.

The rearrangement links TRBV5-4 to TRBJ1-1; 12 bases line up with TRBD1. V shed 3 bases and J 7 bases; nucleotides not matched to a gene: 4. The length of the CDR3 is 14 residues. Germline V CDR1 and CDR2: SGHNT, YYREEE (reference sequence). CDR3 sequence reads: CASSWDRGRGEAFF. The CDR3 DNA is TGTGCCAGCAGCTGGGACAGGGGGCGCGGTGAAGCTTTCTTT.

The table lists this clone with a count of one. V and J are TRBV6-5 and TRBJ2-6, with D perhaps matching TRBD1 or TRBD2 (5 bases each). The CDR3 contains 11 residues. V lost 2 bases, J lost 12 bases, and 5 bases lay in between. Germline CDR1 reads MNHEY; CDR2 reads SVGAGI. CDR3 nucleotide sequence: TGTGCCAGCAGTTACGGGGGCGTCCTGACTTTC. The encoded protein is CASSYGGVLTF.

The genes are TRBV4-1 and TRBJ2-3; D not certain. Germline-derived CDR1 and CDR2 are MGHRA and YSYEKL. This CDR3 has 13 amino acids. V dropped 1 base and J dropped 6 bases, with 8 bases sitting between them. This CDR3 is CASSQARFDTQYF. CDR3 bases: TGCGCCAGCAGCCAAGCCAGGTTCGATACGCAGTATTTT.